Each of the 5 T cell receptor beta chains below was sequenced from the same sample in a study of blood T cell repertoires in COVID-19. Assay: immunoSEQ multiplex PCR; the TCRdb copy retains only in-frame clones and omits some. The table has 55,000 to 80,000 clones, around 82% seen once; the top ten hold about 16%. The sequencing sample was made of peripheral blood. All receptors come from a man aged 80 or over with active COVID-19.

The chain links TRBV7-9 to TRBJ1-1; D unclear. This CDR3 contains 13 residues. From germline, CDR1 is SEHNR and CDR2 FQNEAQ (reference sequence). V dropped 3 bases and J dropped 5 bases, with 10 bases sitting between them. The CDR3 spells CASSFDQWTEAFF. In DNA, the CDR3 is TGTGCCAGCAGCTTTGATCAGTGGACTGAAGCTTTCTTT.

J is TRBJ1-4 and V is TRBV6-6, with 8 bases that match TRBD1. V was pared by 2 bases and J by 12 bases, with 8 bases of the junction left unmatched. CDR1 MNHNY and CDR2 SVGAGI come from the germline V gene (reference sequence). This CDR3 has 14 amino acids. The chain's CDR3 is CASSYGTGARELFF. The CDR3 coding sequence is TGTGCCAGCAGTTACGGGACAGGCGCTAGGGAACTGTTTTTT.

This clone was recorded only once. The chain couples TRBV6-5 to TRBJ1-2, with 10 nucleotides matching TRBD1. This CDR3 has 14 amino acids. V gave up 10 bases and J gave up 1 base; unmatched junction bases: 6. In germline, CDR1 is MNHEY, CDR2 SVGAGI. CDR3 protein: CANGQGGVNYGYTF. The DNA of the CDR3 is TGTGCCAACGGACAGGGGGGGGTTAACTATGGCTACACCTTC.

The chain is built from TRBV30 and TRBJ2-2, with 7 bases lining up with TRBD2. J gave up 6 bases and V 4 bases, and 8 bases lay outside the gene matches. The CDR3 covers 14 residues. Germline CDR1 GTSNPN, CDR2 SVGIG (reference sequence). CDR3 coding DNA: TGTGCCTGGAAGGGACTAAATCTTGCCGGGGAGCTGTTTTTT. This gives the protein CAWKGLNLAGELFF.

The chain couples TRBV14 to TRBJ2-1; 10 bases align to TRBD1. V was pared by 3 bases and J by 4 bases, with 6 bases of the junction left unmatched. Germline CDR1 reads SGHDN; CDR2 reads FVKESK. This CDR3 region has 16 residues. The CDR3 region has the DNA TGTGCCAGCAGCCACTCGGACAGGGGGTTATACAATGAGCAGTTCTTC. It encodes CASSHSDRGLYNEQFF.